This note documents a single TCR beta chain sequence. Its antigen remains unidentified. Authors' processing steps: The authors used CDR3 differences across clinicopathological groups to build a distant-metastasis classifier for papillary thyroid cancer. TCRdb re-called clones from the PCR reads using MiXCR. TCRdb's processing, not the authors' own work, is the source of the V and J calls. The sample records several thousand clones, about a third being singletons. This entry comes from a study of metastatic and nonmetastatic thyroid tumors. Study at large: Comparison of repertoires was carried out across blood and tumor or nodule tissue from malignant and benign thyroid patients.

Whole-study findings and limits: Benign nodules reportedly had significantly lower TCR beta diversity than malignant thyroid tumors in blood and tumor.

J lost 5 bases, V lost 2 bases, and 1 base had no gene match. The CDR3 totals 15 residues. Germline-derived CDR1 and CDR2 are MNHEY and SVGEGT. The entire patient cohort was treatment-naive prior to thyroid surgery. The TCR comes from a female donor with papillary thyroid cancer or a benign thyroid nodule (not recorded which). Some clones in this sample may be carry-over from other donors' samples. Material for sequencing was adjacent normal tissue. The V call is TRBV6-2 or TRBV6-3, the J call TRBJ2-3; 13 bases match TRBD2. CDR3 sequence: CASSYGTSGIDTQYF. The CDR3 region has the DNA TGTGCCAGCAGTTACGGGACTAGCGGGATAGATACGCAGTATTTT.